Presented here are 9 T cell receptor beta chains from one specimen sequenced in a study of technical replicates of blood from a few donors. Only in-frame clones appear in the TCRdb table, and some are missing; sequencing was by immunoSEQ multiplex PCR. Of just over 70,000 clones in the sample, around 96% were seen once. The source material was T cells isolated from PBMCs. Every receptor here comes from a human donor in good health.

The rearrangement uses TRBV9 and TRBJ2-1; 10 nucleotides agree with TRBD2. Germline assignment: CDR1 SGDLS and CDR2 YYNGEE. With V trimmed by 0 bases and J by 10 bases, 7 bases remained unmatched. CDR3 size: 15 residues. As DNA, the CDR3 is TGTGCCAGCAGCGTAGGCCTAGCGGGAGAGGGGGAGCAGTTCTTC. The encoded protein is CASSVGLAGEGEQFF.

This sequence joins TRBV19 and TRBJ2-3, with 7 bases fitting TRBD2. Looked up from germline, CDR1 is LNHDA and CDR2 is SQIVND (reference sequence). V shed 3 bases, J shed 4 bases, and the junction held 13 bases outside the gene matches. The CDR3 is made up of 17 amino acids. CDR3 in DNA: TGTGCCAGTAGTATTTATCCTTCAGCAGGGAGGGCAGATACGCAGTATTTT. Protein: CASSIYPSAGRADTQYF.

The V and J genes are TRBV6-1 and TRBJ2-5, with D perhaps matching TRBD1 (5 bases). The CDR3 sequence is 17 residues long. Trimming took 2 bases from V and 5 from J, leaving 21 bases between them. The germline V gene has CDR1 MNHNS and CDR2 SASEGT. The CDR3 DNA is TGTGCCAGCAGTGAATCCGGCAGGGTAGAGTTTCCGGAGACCCAGTACTTC. It encodes CASSESGRVEFPETQYF.

J is TRBJ1-3 and V is TRBV5-1; the D gene is possibly TRBD1 (5 bases). This CDR3 has 16 residues. In germline, CDR1 is SGHRS, CDR2 YFSETQ. Deletions cut 4 bases from V and 0 bases from J, with 14 bases between. The CDR3 protein is CASSEGQIPSGNTIYF. CDR3 sequence (DNA): TGCGCCAGCAGCGAAGGACAAATACCCTCTGGAAACACCATATATTTT.

V gene TRBV29-1 combines with J gene TRBJ1-1; the match to TRBD1 covers 12 bases. Looked up from germline, CDR1 is SQVTM and CDR2 is ANQGSEA. V shed 7 bases, J shed 4 bases, and the junction held 7 bases outside the gene matches. The CDR3 contains 14 residues. The DNA of the CDR3 is TGCAGCGCAACTCCGGGACAGGGGGCCACTGAAGCTTTCTTT. Residues: CSATPGQGATEAFF.

The chain uses TRBV5-4 and TRBJ1-1; D remains ambiguous. Trimming stripped 0 bases from V and 2 bases from J, with 11 bases between. Germline V CDR1 and CDR2: SGHNT, YYREEE (reference sequence). The CDR3 length is 15 residues. CDR3 sequence: CASSLEGGINTEAFF. CDR3 nucleotide sequence: TGTGCCAGCAGCTTGGAAGGAGGTATCAACACTGAAGCTTTCTTT.

The V and J genes are TRBV4-3 and TRBJ1-2, with D possibly being TRBD1 (6 bases). The CDR3 consists of 15 residues. CDR1 is LGHNA, CDR2 YSLEER, per germline. Trimming left V 1 base short and J 0 bases short, with 9 bases between. The CDR3, as DNA: TGCGCCAGCAGCCAAGGGACAGCTTCTAACTATGGCTACACCTTC. Translation: CASSQGTASNYGYTF.

This chain links TRBV28 with TRBJ2-3, with TRBD2 as a possible D gene (6 bases). Trimming cost V 5 bases and J 0 bases, with 15 bases left between them. Germline lookup yields CDR1 MDHEN and CDR2 SYDVKM. The CDR3 contains 16 residues. The CDR3 nucleotides are TGTGCCAGCAGTGGATTCGGGAGATCTAGCACAGATACGCAGTATTTT. It translates to CASSGFGRSSTDTQYF.

CDR3 in amino acids: CASSSGQGNTGELFF. The DNA for the CDR3 is TGTGCCAGCAGCTCCGGACAGGGAAACACCGGGGAGCTGTTTTTT. The chain combines TRBV7-2 with TRBJ2-2; TRBD1 agrees at 8 bases. Germline values: CDR1 SGHTA, CDR2 FQGNSA. Losses at the gene ends were 4 bases for V and 2 bases for J; bases not matched to a gene: 3. CDR3 length equals 15 residues.